One and the same sample provided the 6 T cell receptor beta chains below, sequenced in a study of blood T cell repertoires in COVID-19. Method: immunoSEQ multiplex PCR; TCRdb's copy keeps in-frame clones and lacks some. The table lists 400,000 or so clones, around nine tenths of them singletons. Sequenced input: peripheral blood. The receptors were sampled from a man in his late teens or twenties with COVID-19, enrolled during active disease.

J is TRBJ2-1 and V is TRBV21-1; the table gives TRBD2 as D, unverified against the DNA. TRBV21-1 is assigned pseudogene status. CDR3 length: 17 amino acids. CDR3 region: CASSLTPGLPERNEQFF. The CDR3 DNA follows: TGTGCCAGCAGCCTGACCCCGGGACTCCCTGAGCGCAATGAGCAGTTCTTC.

In its sample, this clone was seen once. J is TRBJ2-2 and V is TRBV7-2; 7 bases are shared with TRBD2. The CDR3 totals 16 residues. J was trimmed by 0 bases and V by 1 base; bases with no gene match: 2. CDR1 is SGHTA, CDR2 FQGNSA, per germline. CDR3 protein: CASSLVGLANTGELFF. CDR3 nucleotides: TGTGCCAGCAGCTTAGTTGGACTAGCGAACACCGGGGAGCTGTTTTTT.

The rearrangement joins TRBV7-6 to TRBJ2-5; D is possibly TRBD2 (6 bases). The V gene's germline CDR1 is SGHVS and CDR2 FNYEAQ. Trimming removed 2 bases from V and 5 bases from J, with 15 bases in between. The CDR3 totals 15 residues. CDR3 amino acids: CASSLIRRGAETQYF. DNA for the CDR3: TGTGCCAGCAGCTTAATCCGACGCGGGGCGGAGACCCAGTACTTC. Drawing the rest from reference TRBV7-6 and TRBJ2-5, the complete variable domain is GAGVSQSPRYKVTKRGQDVALRCDPISGHVSLYWYRQALGQGPEFLTYFNYEAQQDKSGLPNDRFSAERPEGSISTLTIQRTEQRDSAMYRCASSLIRRGAETQYFGPGTRLLVL.

The V gene is TRBV5-4, the J gene TRBJ2-7, with D possibly matching TRBD2 (5 bases). The germline V gene encodes CDR1 SGHNT and CDR2 YYREEE (reference sequence). V was cut by 1 base and J by 1 base, with 12 bases left in between. The CDR3 has 15 residues. The CDR3 DNA is TGTGCCAGCAGCTTGATAGGAGGAGATTCCTACGAGCAGTACTTC. This encodes CASSLIGGDSYEQYF.

The chain carries TRBV12-3 or TRBV12-4 and TRBJ2-2, with no clear D. The CDR3 sequence is 12 residues long. V dropped 0 bases and J dropped 7 bases, with 3 bases sitting between them. The DNA for the CDR3 is TGTGCCAGCAGTTTAGCGAGCGGGGAGCTGTTTTTT. Residues: CASSLASGELFF.

The chain couples TRBV11-2 to TRBJ2-7, with 8 bases that match TRBD1. J gave up 4 bases and V 5 bases, and 4 bases lay outside the gene matches. The CDR3 has 13 residues. The V gene's germline CDR1 is SGHAT and CDR2 FQNNGV. The CDR3 nucleotides read TGTGCCAGCAGCGCGACAGGGGCGTACGAGCAGTACTTC. This translates into CASSATGAYEQYF.